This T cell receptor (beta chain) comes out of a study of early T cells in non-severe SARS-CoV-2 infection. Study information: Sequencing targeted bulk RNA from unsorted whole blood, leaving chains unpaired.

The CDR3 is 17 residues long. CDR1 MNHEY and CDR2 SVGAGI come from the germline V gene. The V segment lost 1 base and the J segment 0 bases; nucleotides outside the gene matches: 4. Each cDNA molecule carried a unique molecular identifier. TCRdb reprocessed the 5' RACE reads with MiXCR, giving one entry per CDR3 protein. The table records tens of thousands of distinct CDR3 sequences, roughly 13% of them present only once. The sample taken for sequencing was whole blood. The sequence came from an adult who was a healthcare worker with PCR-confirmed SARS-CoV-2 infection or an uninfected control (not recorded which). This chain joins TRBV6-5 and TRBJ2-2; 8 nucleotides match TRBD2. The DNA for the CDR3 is TGTGCCAGCAGTTACTGGGGCGGGGGGCCGAACACCGGGGAGCTGTTTTTT. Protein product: CASSYWGGGPNTGELFF.